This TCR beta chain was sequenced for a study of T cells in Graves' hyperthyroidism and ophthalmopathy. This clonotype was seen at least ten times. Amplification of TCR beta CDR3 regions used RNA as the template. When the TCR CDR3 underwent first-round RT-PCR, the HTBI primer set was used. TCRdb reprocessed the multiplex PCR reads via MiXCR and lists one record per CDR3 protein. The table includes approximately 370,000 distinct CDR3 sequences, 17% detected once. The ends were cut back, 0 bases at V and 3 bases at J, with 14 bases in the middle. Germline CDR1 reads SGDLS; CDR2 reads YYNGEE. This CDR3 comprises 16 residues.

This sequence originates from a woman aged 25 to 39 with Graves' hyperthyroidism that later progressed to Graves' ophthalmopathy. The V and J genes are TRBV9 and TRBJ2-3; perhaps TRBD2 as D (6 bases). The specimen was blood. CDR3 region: CASSVGLSGATDTQYF. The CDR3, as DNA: TGTGCCAGCAGCGTAGGGTTGTCGGGAGCAACAGATACGCAGTATTTT.